The text below deals with one T cell receptor beta chain. Seattle-derived patients entered the study during active infection and were followed longitudinally. Per the original methods: Amplification of reference gene primers provided the estimated nucleated cell counts. The data were produced by immunoSEQ multiplex PCR, yet TCRdb's version contains in-frame clones alone and is incomplete. The DNA was the basis for D and trimming; V, J and clone size are from that table. The repertoire holds fewer than 200,000 clones, with about nine tenths as singletons. The data derive from a study of blood T cell repertoires in COVID-19. Study background: Whether acute or convalescent, the COVID-19 samples came from the United States, Italy and Spain. T cells, B-cell-depleted T cells, or PBMCs provided the cDNA or gDNA that served as material.

V lost 7 bases and J 2 bases, leaving 12 bases between the germline ends. Germline V gene data show CDR1 as ENHRY and CDR2 as SYGVKD. The CDR3 has 13 residues. This chain connects TRBV10-3 to TRBJ2-7; perhaps TRBD2 as D (5 bases). Sequenced: peripheral blood. The source is a man in his thirties or forties with COVID-19, enrolled during active disease. CDR3: CAIKPRTAYEQYF. The DNA of the CDR3 is TGTGCCATCAAGCCCCGGACTGCCTACGAGCAGTACTTC.